The 4 T cell receptor beta chains given below trace back to one sample, sequenced in a study of technical replicates of blood from a handful of donors. Profiled with immunoSEQ multiplex PCR; TCRdb holds only in-frame clones, not every one. The repertoire holds around 80,000 clones, with around 93% as singletons. The sequenced sample consisted of T cells isolated from PBMCs. These receptors were taken from a human donor in good health.

The CDR3 sequence: CASSFLSNTGELFF. DNA of the CDR3: TGTGCCAGCAGCTTTCTATCGAACACCGGGGAGCTGTTTTTT. The J gene is TRBJ2-2, the V gene TRBV5-5; D is unclear. This CDR3 has 14 amino acids. Germline loops: CDR1 SGHKS, CDR2 YYEKEE (reference sequence). Trimming removed 2 bases from V and 0 bases from J, with 5 bases in between.

The J gene is TRBJ1-3, the V gene TRBV5-1; no reliable D call. V lost 0 bases and J 2 bases, leaving 9 bases between the germline ends. Germline V lookup: CDR1 SGHRS, CDR2 YFSETQ. CDR3 length: 15 amino acids. DNA for the CDR3: TGCGCCAGCAGCTTGGACAGCCAGGCTGGAAACACCATATATTTT. The encoded protein is CASSLDSQAGNTIYF.

The J gene is TRBJ1-4, the V gene TRBV4-1, with D possibly matching TRBD1 (5 bases). Per germline, CDR1 MGHRA and CDR2 YSYEKL. V lost 0 bases, J lost 14 bases, and 13 bases lay in between. This CDR3 region has 13 residues. The CDR3 protein is CASSQDQGRELFF. The CDR3 DNA reads TGCGCCAGCAGCCAAGATCAGGGCCGAGAGCTGTTTTTT.

The V call is TRBV19, the J call TRBJ2-7; 8 bases agree with TRBD1. Germline trimming cut 5 bases from V and 5 bases from J; bases unmatched to any gene: 2. The germline V gene has CDR1 LNHDA and CDR2 SQIVND (reference sequence). CDR3 length: 12 amino acids. CDR3 DNA: TGTGCCAGTAGTGACAGGGGCCACGAGCAGTACTTC. As protein: CASSDRGHEQYF.